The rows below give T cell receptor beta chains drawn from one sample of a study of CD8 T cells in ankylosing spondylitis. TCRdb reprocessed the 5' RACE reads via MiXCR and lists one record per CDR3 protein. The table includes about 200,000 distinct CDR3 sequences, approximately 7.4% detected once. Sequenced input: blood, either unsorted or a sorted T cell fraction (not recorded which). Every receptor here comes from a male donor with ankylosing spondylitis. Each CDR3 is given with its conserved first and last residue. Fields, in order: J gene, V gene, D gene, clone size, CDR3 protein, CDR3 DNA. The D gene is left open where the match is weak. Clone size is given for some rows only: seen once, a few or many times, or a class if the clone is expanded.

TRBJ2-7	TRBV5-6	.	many	CASSLGDRNYEQYF	TGTGCCAGCAGCTTGGGGGACCGGAACTACGAGCAGTACTTC
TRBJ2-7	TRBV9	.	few	CASGLGQGNREQYF	TGTGCCAGCGGCCTAGGGCAGGGGAATCGGGAGCAGTACTTC
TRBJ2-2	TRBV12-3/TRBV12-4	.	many	CASRDPTGLSAGELFF	TGTGCCAGCAGGGATCCCACAGGCTTGAGCGCCGGGGAGCTGTTTTTT
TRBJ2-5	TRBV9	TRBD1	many	CASSPSRTGGRRGETQYF	TGTGCCAGCAGCCCCTCCCGGACAGGCGGAAGAAGAGGAGAGACCCAGTACTTC
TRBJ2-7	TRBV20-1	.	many	CSAKGYEQYF	TGCAGTGCTAAAGGCTACGAGCAGTACTTC
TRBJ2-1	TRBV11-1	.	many	CASSLRSTAGYSYNEQFF	TGTGCCAGCAGCCTAAGAAGTACCGCGGGGTACTCCTACAATGAGCAGTTCTTC
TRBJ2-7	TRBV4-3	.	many	CASSQGRRQYEQYF	TGCGCCAGCAGCCAAGGGAGGAGACAGTACGAGCAGTACTTC
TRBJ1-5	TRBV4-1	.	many	CASSQEWVDNQPQHF	TGCGCCAGCAGCCAAGAGTGGGTGGACAATCAGCCCCAGCATTTT
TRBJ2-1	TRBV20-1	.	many	CSARDSFFGRATREQFF	TGCAGTGCTAGAGATTCGTTTTTTGGAAGAGCAACGAGGGAGCAGTTCTTC
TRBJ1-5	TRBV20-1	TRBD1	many	CSARDRYRGSNQPQHF	TGCAGTGCTAGAGATCGATACAGGGGGAGCAATCAGCCCCAGCATTTT
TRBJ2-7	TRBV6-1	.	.	CASSDLAQGPSYEQYF	TGTGCCAGCAGTGATCTTGCCCAGGGGCCAAGCTACGAGCAGTACTTC
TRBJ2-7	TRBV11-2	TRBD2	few	CASSLIAGGTYEQYF	TGTGCCAGCAGCTTAATAGCGGGAGGAACCTACGAGCAGTACTTC
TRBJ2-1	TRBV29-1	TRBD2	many	CSVEGTKWGGNEQFF	TGCAGCGTTGAAGGGACCAAGTGGGGGGGCAATGAGCAGTTCTTC
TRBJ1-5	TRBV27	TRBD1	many	CASSLMTGDQPQHF	TGTGCCAGCAGTTTAATGACAGGGGATCAGCCCCAGCATTTT
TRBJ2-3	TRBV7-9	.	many	CASSSRNNSDTQYF	TGTGCCAGCAGCTCCCGAAATAATTCAGATACGCAGTATTTT
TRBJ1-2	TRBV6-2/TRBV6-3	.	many	CASVPGDKSYGYTF	TGTGCCAGCGTTCCGGGGGACAAATCCTATGGCTACACCTTC
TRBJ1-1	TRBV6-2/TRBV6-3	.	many	CASKILPNTEAFF	TGTGCCAGCAAGATACTCCCGAACACTGAAGCTTTCTTT
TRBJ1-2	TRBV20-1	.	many	CSAQTRGSGNYGYTF	TGCAGTGCCCAGACGCGGGGGAGCGGAAACTATGGCTACACCTTC
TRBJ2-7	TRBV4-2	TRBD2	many	CASTHTATSESYEQYF	TGTGCCAGCACCCACACCGCCACTAGCGAGTCCTACGAGCAGTACTTC
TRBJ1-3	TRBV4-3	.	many	CASSHEGTGNTIYF	TGCGCCAGCAGCCATGAAGGAACTGGAAACACCATATATTTT
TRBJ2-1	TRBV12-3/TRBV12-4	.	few	CASSFGTINEQFF	TGTGCCAGCAGTTTCGGTACTATCAATGAGCAGTTCTTC
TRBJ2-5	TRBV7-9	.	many	CASSLGGLQETQYF	TGTGCCAGCAGCTTAGGTGGACTACAAGAGACCCAGTACTTC
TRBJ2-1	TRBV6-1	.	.	CASSDWGDNEQFF	TGTGCCAGCAGTGATTGGGGGGACAATGAGCAGTTCTTC
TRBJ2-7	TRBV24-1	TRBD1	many	CATSRTGAYEQYF	TGTGCCACCAGCAGGACAGGAGCCTACGAGCAGTACTTC
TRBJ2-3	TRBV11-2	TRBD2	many	CASSPGGGPTDTQYF	TGTGCCAGCAGCCCCGGCGGGGGGCCCACAGATACGCAGTATTTT
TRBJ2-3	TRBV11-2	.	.	CASSFDQGHTSTDTQYF	TGTGCCAGCAGCTTTGACCAGGGACATACGTCAACAGATACGCAGTATTTT
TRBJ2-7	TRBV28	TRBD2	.	CASSFGTSGIVFSYEQYF	TGTGCCAGCAGTTTCGGGACTAGCGGGATCGTTTTCTCCTACGAGCAGTACTTC
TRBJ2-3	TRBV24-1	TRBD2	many	CATTGGGTDTQYF	TGTGCCACCACGGGAGGGGGCACAGATACGCAGTATTTT
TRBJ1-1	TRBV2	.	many	CASSPEAFF	TGTGCCAGCAGTCCTGAAGCTTTCTTT
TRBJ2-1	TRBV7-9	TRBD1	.	CASSTDRVGNEQFF	TGTGCCAGCAGTACGGACAGGGTGGGCAATGAGCAGTTCTTC
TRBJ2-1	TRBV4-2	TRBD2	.	CASSQTGTSASYNEQFF	TGTGCCAGCAGCCAAACCGGGACTAGCGCCTCCTACAATGAGCAGTTCTTC
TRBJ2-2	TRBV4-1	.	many	CASGIRVGRYLTGELFF	TGCGCCAGCGGCATTAGGGTGGGGCGATACTTAACCGGGGAGCTGTTTTTT
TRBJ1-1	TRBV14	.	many	CASSQEWNTEAFF	TGTGCCAGCAGCCAAGAATGGAACACTGAAGCTTTCTTT
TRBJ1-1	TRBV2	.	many	CAIQGESDTEAFF	TGTGCCATTCAAGGTGAAAGCGACACTGAAGCTTTCTTT
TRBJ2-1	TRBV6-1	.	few	CASRRGGEQFF	TGTGCCAGCAGGAGAGGTGGTGAGCAGTTCTTC
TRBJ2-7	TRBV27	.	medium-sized	CASSPRDLAYEQYF	TGTGCCAGCAGTCCCCGGGACTTGGCATACGAGCAGTACTTC
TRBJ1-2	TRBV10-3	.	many	CAISESKWGEYGYTF	TGTGCCATCAGTGAGTCGAAGTGGGGGGAATATGGCTACACCTTC
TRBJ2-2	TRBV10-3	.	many	CAISDPGFTGELFF	TGTGCCATCAGTGACCCGGGGTTCACCGGGGAGCTGTTTTTT
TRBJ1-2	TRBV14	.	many	CASSPTTGNYGYTF	TGTGCCAGCAGCCCTACGACCGGGAACTATGGCTACACCTTC
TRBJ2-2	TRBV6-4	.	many	CASSDSTRGELFF	TGTGCCAGCAGTGACTCGACTAGAGGGGAGCTGTTTTTT
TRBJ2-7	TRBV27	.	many	CASSLSMGARQGEQYF	TGTGCCAGCAGTTTATCGATGGGCGCCCGACAAGGAGAGCAGTACTTC
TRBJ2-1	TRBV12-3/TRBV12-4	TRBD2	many	CASSLSARTSGLF	TGTGCCAGCAGTTTGTCCGCCCGGACTAGCGGTCTCTTC
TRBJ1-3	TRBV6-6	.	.	CASSLTLNTIYF	TGTGCCAGCAGCCTGACGTTAAACACCATATATTTT
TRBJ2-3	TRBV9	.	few	CASSVFRTGLPATDTQYF	TGTGCCAGCAGCGTATTCCGGACCGGCCTCCCGGCCACAGATACGCAGTATTTT
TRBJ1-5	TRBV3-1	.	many	CASSQGVPYSNQPQHF	TGTGCCAGCAGCCAAGGAGTTCCTTATAGCAATCAGCCCCAGCATTTT
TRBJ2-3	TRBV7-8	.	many	CASSSRAYTQYF	TGTGCCAGCAGCTCTAGGGCTTATACGCAGTATTTT
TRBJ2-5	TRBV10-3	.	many	CAISDPWGSTTQYF	TGTGCCATCAGTGACCCCTGGGGGTCCACGACCCAGTACTTC
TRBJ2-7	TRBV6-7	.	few	CAGGCEQYF	TGTGCCGGGGGGTGCGAGCAGTACTTC
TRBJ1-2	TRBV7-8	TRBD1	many	CASSLDRELSEGYTF	TGTGCCAGCAGCCTGGACAGGGAACTATCGGAAGGCTACACCTTC
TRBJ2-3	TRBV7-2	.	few	CASSHYAGGADTQYF	TGTGCCAGCAGTCACTACGCCGGAGGGGCAGATACGCAGTATTTT
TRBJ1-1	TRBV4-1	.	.	CASSQDLIPDTEAFF	TGCGCCAGCAGCCAAGATCTAATCCCGGACACTGAAGCTTTCTTT
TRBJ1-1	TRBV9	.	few	CASSVGPGKNTEAFF	TGTGCCAGCAGCGTAGGTCCAGGGAAGAACACTGAAGCTTTCTTT
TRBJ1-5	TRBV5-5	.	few	CASSPSRGMNQPQHF	TGTGCCAGCAGCCCCTCGCGGGGTATGAATCAGCCCCAGCATTTT
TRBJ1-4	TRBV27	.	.	CASSFQGPSEKLFF	TGTGCCAGCAGTTTCCAGGGGCCCTCGGAAAAACTGTTTTTT
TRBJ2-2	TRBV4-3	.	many	CASSLRGGELFF	TGCGCCAGCAGCCTGCGGGGCGGGGAGCTGTTTTTT
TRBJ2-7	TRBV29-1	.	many	CSAGEGAYEQYF	TGCAGCGCAGGGGAGGGGGCCTACGAGCAGTACTTC
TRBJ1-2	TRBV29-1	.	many	CSVAGGQRNYGYTF	TGCAGCGTCGCAGGCGGACAGAGAAACTATGGCTACACCTTC
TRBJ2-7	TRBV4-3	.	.	CASSQGPGPRYEQYF	TGCGCCAGCAGCCAAGGACCGGGACCGCGGTACGAGCAGTACTTC
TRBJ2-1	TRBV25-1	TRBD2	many	CASKQRGGYNEQFF	TGTGCCAGCAAGCAGCGGGGGGGCTACAATGAGCAGTTCTTC
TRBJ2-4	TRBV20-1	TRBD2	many	CSAREVSGRARNIQYF	TGCAGTGCTAGAGAGGTTAGCGGGAGGGCCAGGAACATTCAGTACTTC